This T cell receptor beta chain appears in the sequencing data of a study of control samples from healthy donors and cancer patients. Sequencing was performed with immunoSEQ multiplex PCR; in TCRdb, only in-frame clones are kept and a portion is missing. The data show around 140,000 clones, 80% to 95% seen once. The V end was cut by 0 bases, the J end by 2 bases, with 6 bases between. CDR1 SGDLS and CDR2 YYNGEE come from the germline V gene. CDR3 size: 14 residues. The sequence came from a man between 18 and 35 years old in good health. The chain employs TRBV9 and TRBJ1-5; D gene unclear. Sequencing was done on a sample of blood. The CDR3 nucleotides are TGTGCCAGCAGCGTAGGACAAGGCAATCAGCCCCAGCATTTT. Its translation is CASSVGQGNQPQHF. Looking up the rest from reference TRBV9 and TRBJ1-5 gives the full variable domain: DSGVTQTPKHLITATGQRVTLRCSPRSGDLSVYWYQQSLDQGLQFLIQYYNGEERAKGNILERFSAQQFPDLHSELNLSSLELGDSALYFCASSVGQGNQPQHFGDGTRLSIL.